This T cell receptor beta chain was obtained from a study of blood T cell repertoires in COVID-19. On the study more broadly: COVID-19 samples collected from the United States, Italy and Spain covered acute and convalescent phases. PBMCs, B-cell-depleted T cells, or T cells were the source of the cDNA or gDNA that made up the material.

Per the original data handling: It was from reference gene primer amplification that nucleated cell counts were estimated. Measured with immunoSEQ multiplex PCR; TCRdb has only the in-frame clones, and not every one. That table gives V, J and clone size, and the DNA gave D and trimming. The sample lists under 45,000 clones; around 90% were seen once. V was shortened by 0 bases and J by 0 bases, with 9 bases between the two germline ends. CDR3 length: 16 residues. Per the germline V gene, CDR1 is SGHAT and CDR2 is FQNNGV. This receptor was obtained from a human donor in a cohort sampled during active COVID-19. This chain joins TRBV11-2 and TRBJ1-3; D unresolved. The material sequenced was peripheral blood. The CDR3 region has the DNA TGTGCCAGCAGCTTAGATCGTTACGGCTCTGGAAACACCATATATTTT. This translates into CASSLDRYGSGNTIYF.